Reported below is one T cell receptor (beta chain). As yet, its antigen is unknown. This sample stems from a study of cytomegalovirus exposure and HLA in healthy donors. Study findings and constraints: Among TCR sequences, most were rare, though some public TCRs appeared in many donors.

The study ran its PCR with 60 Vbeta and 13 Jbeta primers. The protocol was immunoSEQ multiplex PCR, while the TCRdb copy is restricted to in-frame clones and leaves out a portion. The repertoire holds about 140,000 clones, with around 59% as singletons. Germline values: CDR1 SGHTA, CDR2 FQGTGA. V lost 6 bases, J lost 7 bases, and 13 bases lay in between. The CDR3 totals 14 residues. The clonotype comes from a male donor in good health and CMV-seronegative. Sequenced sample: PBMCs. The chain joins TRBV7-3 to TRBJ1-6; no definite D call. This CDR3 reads CASSSGSPNSPLHF. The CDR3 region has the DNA TGTGCCAGCAGTTCCGGGTCTCCCAATTCACCCCTCCACTTT.